This is a list of T cell receptor beta chains from one sample in a study of T cells in localized non-small cell lung cancer. Only in-frame clones appear in the TCRdb table, and some are missing; sequencing was by immunoSEQ multiplex PCR. This table has fewer than 25,000 clones, about 90% appearing once. Here the sequenced sample was peripheral blood, taken before any cancer treatment. The receptors derive from a woman between 35 and 75 years old with stage I lung adenocarcinoma. The CDR3 runs from the conserved cysteine through the conserved F or W. Each record gives: D gene, J gene, CDR3 length, clone size, V gene, CDR3 DNA, CDR3 protein. The D gene is left open where the match is weak. Size is stated for part of the rows, as once, few or many counts, or as a class when the clone is expanded.

TRBD2 | TRBJ2-3 | 14 | - | TRBV5-4 | TGTGCCAGCAGCCCGGCGGGGGGGGCAGATACGCAGTATTTT | CASSPAGGADTQYF
- | TRBJ1-6 | 16 | - | TRBV11-3 | TGTGCCAGCAGCAACGACAGGAGCTCCTATAATTCACCCCTCCACTTT | CASSNDRSSYNSPLHF
TRBD2 | TRBJ2-7 | 14 | - | TRBV19 | TGTGCCAGTAGTAGTAGCGGGGGCTCCTACGAGCAGTACTTC | CASSSSGGSYEQYF
- | TRBJ1-1 | 13 | - | TRBV6-1 | TGTGCCAGCAGTGAGGCGGGAGAAACTGAAGCTTTCTTT | CASSEAGETEAFF
- | TRBJ1-5 | 14 | - | TRBV19 | TGTGCCAGTAGTATAGTGTTTACGGATCAGCCCCAGCATTTT | CASSIVFTDQPQHF
TRBD1 | TRBJ1-4 | 14 | - | TRBV15 | TGTGCCACCAGCAGAGTGACAGGGAATGAAAAACTGTTTTTT | CATSRVTGNEKLFF
- | TRBJ1-1 | 14 | - | TRBV14 | TGTGCCAGCAGGGGGGCAGGGGCGACGACTGAAGCTTTCTTT | CASRGAGATTEAFF
- | TRBJ2-1 | 12 | - | TRBV10-3 | TGTGCCACCTCTGGAATCGACAATGAGCAGTTCTTC | CATSGIDNEQFF
TRBD1 | TRBJ1-4 | 14 | - | TRBV15 | TGTGCCACCAGCACATATCCGACAGGGGTAAAACTGTTTTTT | CATSTYPTGVKLFF
- | TRBJ2-7 | 13 | once | TRBV6-6 | TGTGCCAGCAGTTCCGAAGGCCTCGCGGAGCAGTACTTC | CASSSEGLAEQYF
TRBD1 | TRBJ2-5 | 13 | - | TRBV11-2 | TGTGCCAGCAGCTTAACAGGGGAAGAGACCCAGTACTTC | CASSLTGEETQYF
- | TRBJ2-2 | 13 | once | TRBV28 | TGTGCCAGCAGTCAGATAAACACCGGGGAGCTGTTTTTT | CASSQINTGELFF
- | TRBJ2-5 | 13 | - | TRBV6-1 | TGTGCCAGCAGTGAATGGCAGCAAGAGACCCAGTACTTC | CASSEWQQETQYF
- | TRBJ2-3 | 14 | once | TRBV27 | TGTGCCAGCAGTTTGCATATGGGGACAGATACGCAGTATTTT | CASSLHMGTDTQYF
TRBD1 | TRBJ1-6 | 15 | - | TRBV7-9 | TGTGCCAGCAGCTTAGCCGGGACAGATAATTCACCCCTCCACTTT | CASSLAGTDNSPLHF
- | TRBJ1-2 | 11 | - | TRBV27 | TGTGCCAGCATGGGACTCTATGGCTACACCTTC | CASMGLYGYTF
- | TRBJ1-5 | 15 | - | TRBV30 | TGTGCCTGGGTTGAAACCGATCTAAGCAATCAGCCCCAGCATTTT | CAWVETDLSNQPQHF
- | TRBJ2-3 | 15 | once | TRBV5-6 | TGTGCCAGCAGCTTGGGGTATCATCGGGCAGATACGCAGTATTTT | CASSLGYHRADTQYF
- | TRBJ2-2 | 15 | - | TRBV11-2 | TGTGCCAGCAGCCCGGACCGAGATAACACCGGGGAGCTGTTTTTT | CASSPDRDNTGELFF
TRBD1 | TRBJ2-1 | 16 | - | TRBV9 | TGTGCCAGCAGCGCCAGTGGGACAGTTTCCTACAATGAGCAGTTCTTC | CASSASGTVSYNEQFF
TRBD2 | TRBJ2-5 | 14 | - | TRBV6-1 | TGTGCCAGCACCGGCGGGGGACCCCAAGAGACCCAGTACTTC | CASTGGGPQETQYF
TRBD1 | TRBJ2-7 | 14 | few | TRBV19 | TGTGCCAGTAGCCTCGGACAGGGATCCTACGAGCAGTACTTC | CASSLGQGSYEQYF
- | TRBJ1-4 | 15 | - | TRBV13 | TGTGCCAGCAGCCCCCGACGGGACACCAATGAAAAACTGTTTTTT | CASSPRRDTNEKLFF
- | TRBJ1-1 | 12 | - | TRBV6-5 | TGTGCCAGCAGTTACTATAACACTGAAGCTTTCTTT | CASSYYNTEAFF
- | TRBJ1-2 | 11 | - | TRBV19 | TGTGCCAGTACCACCCTACGTGGCTACACCTTC | CASTTLRGYTF
TRBD1 | TRBJ1-5 | 19 | - | TRBV28 | TGTGCCAGCACCAAAGGAAGCGCCGGGACAGGGCCCCGCAATCAGCCCCAGCATTTT | CASTKGSAGTGPRNQPQHF
TRBD1 | TRBJ1-5 | 15 | - | TRBV6-1 | TGTGCCAGCATCTCACAGGGGGCAAGCAATCAGCCCCAGCATTTT | CASISQGASNQPQHF
- | TRBJ1-4 | 10 | once | TRBV19 | TGTGCCAGTAGCAGGGGAAAACTGTTTTTT | CASSRGKLFF
- | TRBJ2-2 | 16 | - | TRBV12-1 | TGTGCCAGCAGCTTCGTCCGAGACCCTTCCACCGGGGAGCTGTTTTTT | CASSFVRDPSTGELFF
- | TRBJ2-5 | 13 | - | TRBV10-1 | TGCGCCAGCAGTGGACAAGTCCAAGAGACCCAGTACTTC | CASSGQVQETQYF
TRBD1 | TRBJ1-1 | 13 | - | TRBV30 | TGTGCCTGGAGCCCGGGACAGGGAGTATGGGCTTTCTTT | CAWSPGQGVWAFF
- | TRBJ2-3 | 15 | - | TRBV19 | TGTGCCAGTAGGTATCGGGGGAGCGGTACAGATACGCAGTATTTT | CASRYRGSGTDTQYF
- | TRBJ2-2 | 15 | - | TRBV6-5 | TGTGCCAGCAGTTCCGGGACGGGGAACACCGGGGAGCTGTTTTTT | CASSSGTGNTGELFF
- | TRBJ2-7 | 15 | - | TRBV6-5 | TGTGCCACCGGAAGCACTGATCCACTTCCCTACGAGCAGTACTTC | CATGSTDPLPYEQYF
- | TRBJ1-3 | 16 | - | TRBV10-3 | TGTGCCATCAGTGGGTCCGCCCGGGGCGGTGGAAACACCATATATTTT | CAISGSARGGGNTIYF
- | TRBJ1-6 | 14 | few | TRBV30 | TGTGCCTGGAGTGTACGGCAGGGGTTCCCACCCCTCCACTTT | CAWSVRQGFPPLHF
- | TRBJ1-1 | 13 | - | TRBV7-2 | TGTGCCAGCAGCTCCCGGGAGGGGGGTGAAGCTTTCTTT | CASSSREGGEAFF
- | TRBJ2-3 | 12 | - | TRBV2 | TGTGCCACCAGGGGGGAAGCAGATACGCAGTATTTT | CATRGEADTQYF
- | TRBJ1-6 | 17 | few | TRBV12-5 | TGTGCTAGTGGTTTGGGTACAGGGAGCTCCTATAATTCACCCCTCCACTTT | CASGLGTGSSYNSPLHF
TRBD1 | TRBJ1-2 | 13 | - | TRBV10-3 | TGTGCCATCAGTGGGGTCCAGGGGGGTGGCTACACCTTC | CAISGVQGGGYTF
- | TRBJ1-5 | 13 | - | TRBV7-9 | TGTGCCAGCAGCTTACGGCGGGATCAGCCCCAGCATTTT | CASSLRRDQPQHF
- | TRBJ2-3 | 11 | - | TRBV21-1 | TGTGCCAGCAGCCCCTTAGATACGCAGTATTTT | CASSPLDTQYF
TRBD1 | TRBJ2-5 | 15 | - | TRBV7-9 | TGTGCCAGCAGCTTAGGTGGACAGGGACCAGAGACCCAGTACTTC | CASSLGGQGPETQYF
TRBD2 | TRBJ2-7 | 15 | - | TRBV4-2 | TGTGCCAGCAGCCAAGAATGGACTAGCTCCTACGAGCAGTACTTC | CASSQEWTSSYEQYF
- | TRBJ2-5 | 14 | - | TRBV7-2 | TGTGCCAGCAGCCGGAGGGGGGGAACGGAGACCCAGTACTTC | CASSRRGGTETQYF
TRBD1 | TRBJ2-3 | 13 | - | TRBV10-3 | TGTGCCACACAGGGGATTAGCACAGATACGCAGTATTTT | CATQGISTDTQYF
- | TRBJ2-1 | 15 | few | TRBV2 | TGTGCCAGCAGTCCTCGGAGGAGCTCCTACAATGAGCAGTTCTTC | CASSPRRSSYNEQFF
TRBD1 | TRBJ2-7 | 15 | - | TRBV7-6 | TGTGCCAGCAGCTCCCTGACAGGGTCCTCCTACGAGCAGTACTTC | CASSSLTGSSYEQYF
TRBD1 | TRBJ1-1 | 14 | - | TRBV10-3 | TGTGCCATCAGTGGGACAGGGAGGAACACTGAAGCTTTCTTT | CAISGTGRNTEAFF
TRBD1 | TRBJ1-2 | 16 | - | TRBV28 | TGTGCCAGCAGCCGCAGACAGGGGTTTGGGATTCGTGGCTACACCTTC | CASSRRQGFGIRGYTF
TRBD1 | TRBJ2-1 | 15 | - | TRBV5-6 | TGTGCCAGCAGCCAGTGGGACAGGGGGTCGGATGAGCAGTTCTTC | CASSQWDRGSDEQFF
- | TRBJ1-4 | 13 | - | TRBV5-1 | TGCGCCAGCAGCTTGGAGGTGGGAGAAAAACTGTTTTTT | CASSLEVGEKLFF
- | TRBJ1-5 | 12 | - | TRBV19 | TGTGCCAGTAGGTGGTCCGATCAGCCCCAGCATTTT | CASRWSDQPQHF
- | TRBJ2-7 | 12 | once | TRBV19 | TGTGCCAGTAGTTCCAGGGGCCACGAGCAGTACTTC | CASSSRGHEQYF
TRBD1 | TRBJ2-7 | 14 | - | TRBV27 | TGTGCCAGCAGCTTGACAGGGATCTCCTACGAGCAGTACTTC | CASSLTGISYEQYF
TRBD2 | TRBJ2-3 | 15 | - | TRBV19 | TGTGCCAGTAGTATAGATGGCGGGGGGGCAGATACGCAGTATTTT | CASSIDGGGADTQYF
- | TRBJ2-1 | 17 | once | TRBV2 | TGTGCCAGCAGTAAAAGGCCCGGGGCTGGAGGGGGGTATGAGCAGTTCTTC | CASSKRPGAGGGYEQFF
TRBD2 | TRBJ2-1 | 19 | - | TRBV11-2 | TGTGCCAGCAGCTCAGGACTAGCGGGAGGTCGGATGGCCTACAATGAGCAGTTCTTC | CASSSGLAGGRMAYNEQFF
TRBD2 | TRBJ2-4 | 14 | - | TRBV6-5 | TGTGCCAGCAAATCCCTTAGCGGGGTAAACATTCAGTACTTC | CASKSLSGVNIQYF